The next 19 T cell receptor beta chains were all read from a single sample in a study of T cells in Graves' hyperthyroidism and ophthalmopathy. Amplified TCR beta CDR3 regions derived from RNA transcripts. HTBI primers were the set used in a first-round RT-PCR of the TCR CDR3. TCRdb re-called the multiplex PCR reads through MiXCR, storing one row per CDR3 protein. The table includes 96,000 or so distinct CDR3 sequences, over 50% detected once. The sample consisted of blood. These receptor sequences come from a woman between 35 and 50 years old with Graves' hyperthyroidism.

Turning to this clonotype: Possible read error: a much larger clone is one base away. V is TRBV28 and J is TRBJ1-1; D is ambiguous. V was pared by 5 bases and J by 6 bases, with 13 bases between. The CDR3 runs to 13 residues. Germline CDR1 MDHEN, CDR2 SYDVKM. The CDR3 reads CASSIGGSAEAFF. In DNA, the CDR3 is TGTGCCAGCAGTATTGGCGGATCAGCTGAAGCTTTCTTT.

This CDR3 reads CAISPGGDSEGNTIYF. In DNA form, the CDR3 reads TGTGCCATCAGTCCTGGCGGGGACAGCGAGGGAAACACCATATATTTT. The genes are TRBV10-3 and TRBJ1-3, with 7 bases fitting TRBD1. CDR1 and CDR2 (germline): ENHRY, SYGVKD. Trimming took 5 bases from V and 4 from J; bases not matched to a gene: 11. CDR3 length: 16 residues.

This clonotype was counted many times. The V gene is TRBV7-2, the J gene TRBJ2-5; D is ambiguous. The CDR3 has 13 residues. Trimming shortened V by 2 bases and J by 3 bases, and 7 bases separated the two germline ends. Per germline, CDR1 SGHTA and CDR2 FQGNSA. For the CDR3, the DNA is TGTGCCAGCAGCTTACACACGGAAGAGACCCAGTACTTC. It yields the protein CASSLHTEETQYF.

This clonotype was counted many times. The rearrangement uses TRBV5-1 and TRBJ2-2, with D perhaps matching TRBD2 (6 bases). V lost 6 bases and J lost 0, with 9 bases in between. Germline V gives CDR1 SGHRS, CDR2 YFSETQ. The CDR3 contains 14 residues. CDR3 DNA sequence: TGCGCCAGCACTAGCGAGCCGAACACCGGGGAGCTGTTTTTT. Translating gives CASTSEPNTGELFF.

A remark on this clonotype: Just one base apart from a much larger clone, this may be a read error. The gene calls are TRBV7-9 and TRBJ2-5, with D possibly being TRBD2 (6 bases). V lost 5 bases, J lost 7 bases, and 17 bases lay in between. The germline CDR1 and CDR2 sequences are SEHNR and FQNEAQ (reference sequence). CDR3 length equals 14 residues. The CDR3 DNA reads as TGTGCCAGCAGCCCGCCCCCGGGGGACGTGACCCAGTACTTC. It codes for CASSPPPGDVTQYF.

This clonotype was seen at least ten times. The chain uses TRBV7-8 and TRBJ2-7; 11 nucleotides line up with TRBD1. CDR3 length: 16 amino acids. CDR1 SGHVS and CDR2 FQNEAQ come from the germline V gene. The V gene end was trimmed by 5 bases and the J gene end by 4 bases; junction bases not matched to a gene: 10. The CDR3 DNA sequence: TGTGCCAGCAGCGATAGCCCGCGGGACAGGGGGTACGAGCAGTACTTC. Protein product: CASSDSPRDRGYEQYF.

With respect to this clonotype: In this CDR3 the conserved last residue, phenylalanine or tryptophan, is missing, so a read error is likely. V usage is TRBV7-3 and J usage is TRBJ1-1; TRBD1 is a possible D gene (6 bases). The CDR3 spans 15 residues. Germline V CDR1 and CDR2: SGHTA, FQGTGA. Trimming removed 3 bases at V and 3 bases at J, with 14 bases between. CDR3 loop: CASSLTQGSDTEAFL. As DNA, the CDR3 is TGTGCCAGCAGCTTGACCCAGGGGAGTGACACTGAAGCTTTCCTT.

The CDR3 coding sequence is TGTGCCAGCAGCTTAGAGCGGGAGGGCCGAGATACGCAGTATTTT. Translated: CASSLEREGRDTQYF. The chain joins TRBV7-8 to TRBJ2-3; the match to TRBD2 covers 10 bases. V lost 1 base, J lost 5 bases, and 3 bases stayed unmatched. The CDR3 is 15 residues long. The germline V gene has CDR1 SGHVS and CDR2 FQNEAQ. The full variable domain, rest sourced from reference TRBV7-8 and TRBJ2-3, is GAGVSQSPRYKVAKRGQDVALRCDPISGHVSLFWYQQALGQGPEFLTYFQNEAQLDKSGLPSDRFFAERPEGSVSTLKIQRTQQEDSAVYLCASSLEREGRDTQYFGPGTRLTVL.

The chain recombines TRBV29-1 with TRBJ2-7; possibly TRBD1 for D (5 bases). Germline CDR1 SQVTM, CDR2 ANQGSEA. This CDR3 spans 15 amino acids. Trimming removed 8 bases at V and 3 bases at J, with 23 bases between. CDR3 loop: CSSVGAAGVGYEQYF. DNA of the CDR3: TGCAGCTCCGTAGGGGCCGCTGGGGTGGGCTACGAGCAGTACTTC.

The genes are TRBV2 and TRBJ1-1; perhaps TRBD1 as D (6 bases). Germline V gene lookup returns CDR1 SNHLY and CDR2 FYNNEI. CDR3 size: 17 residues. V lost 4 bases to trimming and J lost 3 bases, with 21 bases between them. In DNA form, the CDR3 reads TGTGCCAGCAGTGGAAACAGGGTAGGATTGTCGGACACTGAAGCTTTCTTT. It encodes CASSGNRVGLSDTEAFF. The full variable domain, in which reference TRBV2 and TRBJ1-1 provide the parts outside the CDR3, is EPEVTQTPSHQVTQMGQEVILRCVPISNHLYFYWYRQILGQKVEFLVSFYNNEISEKSEIFDDQFSVERPDGSNFTLKIRSTKLEDSAMYFCASSGNRVGLSDTEAFFGQGTRLTVV.

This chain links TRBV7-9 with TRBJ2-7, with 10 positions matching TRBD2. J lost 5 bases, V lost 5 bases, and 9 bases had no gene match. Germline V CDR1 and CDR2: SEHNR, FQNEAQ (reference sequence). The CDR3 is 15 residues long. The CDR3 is CASSQASGSHDEQYF. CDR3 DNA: TGTGCCAGCAGCCAAGCTAGCGGGAGTCACGACGAGCAGTACTTC.

The CDR3 loop reads CASSSLAGRDTGELFF. The CDR3 DNA sequence: TGTGCCAGCAGTTCCCTAGCGGGTAGGGACACCGGGGAGCTGTTTTTT. The chain joins TRBV6-5 to TRBJ2-2; TRBD2 matches at 8 bases. V was pared by 4 bases and J by 3 bases, with 7 bases of the junction left unmatched. CDR1 is MNHEY and CDR2 is SVGAGI in the germline V gene. This CDR3 has 16 amino acids.

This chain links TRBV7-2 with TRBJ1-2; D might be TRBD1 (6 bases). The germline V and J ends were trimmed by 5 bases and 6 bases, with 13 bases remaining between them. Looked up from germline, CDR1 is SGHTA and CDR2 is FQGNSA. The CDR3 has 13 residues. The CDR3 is CASSLRRGDGYTF. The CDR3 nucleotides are TGTGCCAGCAGCCTCCGTAGGGGGGATGGCTACACCTTC.

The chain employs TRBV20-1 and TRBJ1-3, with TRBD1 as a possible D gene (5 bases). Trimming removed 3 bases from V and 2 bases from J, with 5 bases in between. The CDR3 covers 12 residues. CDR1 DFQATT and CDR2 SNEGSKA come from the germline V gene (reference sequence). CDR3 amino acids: CSARTAGNTIYF. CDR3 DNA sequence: TGCAGTGCTAGGACAGCTGGAAACACCATATATTTT.

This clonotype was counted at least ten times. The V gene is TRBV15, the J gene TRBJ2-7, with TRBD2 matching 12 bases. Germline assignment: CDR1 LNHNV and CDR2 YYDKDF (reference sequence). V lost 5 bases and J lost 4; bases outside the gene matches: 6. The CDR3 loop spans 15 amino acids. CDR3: CATSSTSGRTYEQYF. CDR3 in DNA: TGTGCCACCAGCTCCACTAGCGGGAGGACGTACGAGCAGTACTTC.

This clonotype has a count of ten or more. The CDR3 sequence: CSAQSGPNTEAFF. DNA of the CDR3: TGCAGTGCCCAATCCGGGCCGAACACTGAAGCTTTCTTT. The chain employs TRBV20-1 and TRBJ1-1; D remains unclear. Looked up from germline, CDR1 is DFQATT and CDR2 is SNEGSKA (reference sequence). This CDR3 spans 13 amino acids. The V end was cut by 6 bases, the J end by 1 base, with 12 bases between.

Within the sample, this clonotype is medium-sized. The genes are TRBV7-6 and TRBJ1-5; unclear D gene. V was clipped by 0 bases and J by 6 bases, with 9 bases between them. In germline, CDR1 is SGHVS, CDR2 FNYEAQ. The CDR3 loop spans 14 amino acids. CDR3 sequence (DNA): TGTGCCAGCAGCTTAGCTGGTGCGGCTCAGCCCCAGCATTTT. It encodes CASSLAGAAQPQHF.

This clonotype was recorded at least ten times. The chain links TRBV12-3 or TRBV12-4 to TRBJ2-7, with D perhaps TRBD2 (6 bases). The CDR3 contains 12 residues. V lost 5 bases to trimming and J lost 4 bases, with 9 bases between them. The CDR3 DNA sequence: TGTGCCAGCAGTCGACTAGATTACGAGCAGTACTTC. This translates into CASSRLDYEQYF.

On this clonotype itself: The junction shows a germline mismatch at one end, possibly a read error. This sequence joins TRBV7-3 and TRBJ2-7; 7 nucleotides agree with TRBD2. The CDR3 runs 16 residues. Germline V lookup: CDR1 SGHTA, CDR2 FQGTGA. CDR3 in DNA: TGTGCCAGCAGCTTAATGGCGGGAGCCTTCACCGGGGAGCTGTACTTC. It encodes CASSLMAGAFTGELYF.